The clone carrying this T cell receptor beta chain was counted between two and nine times. Antigen: not known. This record comes from a study of blood T cells in healthy people across ages. General study points: TCR beta diversity was tightly associated with the proportion of naive T cells.

A second roughly 7 to 11 cycle PCR used barcoded and J-beta primers. TCRdb ran MiXCR on the 5' RACE reads and lists one entry per CDR3 protein. The sample has 800,000 or so distinct CDR3 sequences, just under 25% seen once. These data are also associated with another study on T cells of mothers and their children. In that study: With the M1S primer of the second PCR, sample barcodes and 2-4 random nucleotides were added.

The sequencing input was blood. The sequence was obtained from a boy aged 5-17 years in good health.

For the CDR3, the DNA is TGCAGTGCTAGAGATGGGCTAGCCGTTGAGCAGTTCTTC. As protein: CSARDGLAVEQFF. The rearrangement joins TRBV20-1 to TRBJ2-1; maybe TRBD2 (5 bases). V was clipped by 0 bases and J by 9 bases, with 12 bases between them. Germline V gene sequence: CDR1 DFQATT, CDR2 SNEGSKA (reference sequence). The CDR3 length is 13 residues.